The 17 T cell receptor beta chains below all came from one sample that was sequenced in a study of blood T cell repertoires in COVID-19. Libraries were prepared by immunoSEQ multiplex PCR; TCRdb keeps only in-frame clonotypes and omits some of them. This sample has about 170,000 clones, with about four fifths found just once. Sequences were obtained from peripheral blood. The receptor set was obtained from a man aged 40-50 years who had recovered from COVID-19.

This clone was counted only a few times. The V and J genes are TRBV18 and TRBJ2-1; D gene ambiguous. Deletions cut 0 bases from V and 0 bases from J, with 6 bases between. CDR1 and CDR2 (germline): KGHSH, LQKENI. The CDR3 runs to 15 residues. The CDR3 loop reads CASSPPPSSYNEQFF. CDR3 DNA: TGTGCCAGCTCACCACCGCCCAGCTCCTACAATGAGCAGTTCTTC.

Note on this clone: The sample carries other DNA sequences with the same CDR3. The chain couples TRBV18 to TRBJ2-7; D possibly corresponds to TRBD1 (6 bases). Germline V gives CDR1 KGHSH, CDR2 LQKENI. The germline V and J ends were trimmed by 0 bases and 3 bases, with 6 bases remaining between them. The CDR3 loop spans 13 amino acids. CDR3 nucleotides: TGTGCCAGCTCACCACCAGGGGGCTACGAGCAGTACTTC. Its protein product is CASSPPGGYEQYF.

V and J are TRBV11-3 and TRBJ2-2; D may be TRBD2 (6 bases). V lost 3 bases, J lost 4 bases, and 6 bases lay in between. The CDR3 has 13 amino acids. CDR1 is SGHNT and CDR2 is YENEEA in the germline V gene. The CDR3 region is CASSFGGTGELFF. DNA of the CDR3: TGTGCCAGCAGCTTCGGGGGCACCGGGGAGCTGTTTTTT. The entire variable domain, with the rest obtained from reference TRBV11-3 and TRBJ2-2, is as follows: EAGVVQSPRYKIIEKKQPVAFWCNPISGHNTLYWYLQNLGQGPELLIRYENEEAVDDSQLPKDRFSAERLKGVDSTLKIQPAELGDSAVYLCASSFGGTGELFFGEGSRLTVL.

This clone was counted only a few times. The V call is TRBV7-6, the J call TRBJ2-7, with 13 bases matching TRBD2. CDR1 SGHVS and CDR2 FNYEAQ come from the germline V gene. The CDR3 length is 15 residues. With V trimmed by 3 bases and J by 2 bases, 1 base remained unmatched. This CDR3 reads CASSFGTSGTYEQYF. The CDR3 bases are TGTGCCAGCAGCTTCGGGACTAGCGGGACCTACGAGCAGTACTTC.

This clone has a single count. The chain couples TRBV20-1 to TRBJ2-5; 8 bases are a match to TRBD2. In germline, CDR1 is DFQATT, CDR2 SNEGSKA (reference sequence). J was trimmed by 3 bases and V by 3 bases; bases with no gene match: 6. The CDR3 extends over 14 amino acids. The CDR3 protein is CSASKAGGEETQYF. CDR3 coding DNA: TGCAGTGCTAGTAAGGCGGGGGGCGAAGAGACCCAGTACTTC.

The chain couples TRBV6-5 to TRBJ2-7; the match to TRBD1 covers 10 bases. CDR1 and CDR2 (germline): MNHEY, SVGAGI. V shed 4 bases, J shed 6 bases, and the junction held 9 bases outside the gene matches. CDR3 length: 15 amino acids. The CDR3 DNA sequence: TGTGCCAGCAGTTCGTCCGGGACAGGGGAACGCGAGCAGTACTTC. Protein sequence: CASSSSGTGEREQYF.

This CDR3 reads CASSQENGRYYEQYF. CDR3 nucleotide sequence: TGTGCCAGCAGCCAAGAGAATGGCCGTTATTACGAGCAGTACTTC. The chain carries TRBV3-1 (or the pseudogene TRBV3-2) and TRBJ2-7; no clear D. There are 15 residues in the CDR3. Trimming took off 0 bases at V and 4 bases at J, with 13 bases between the two ends. Looked up from germline, CDR1 is LGHDT and CDR2 is YNNKEL (reference sequence).

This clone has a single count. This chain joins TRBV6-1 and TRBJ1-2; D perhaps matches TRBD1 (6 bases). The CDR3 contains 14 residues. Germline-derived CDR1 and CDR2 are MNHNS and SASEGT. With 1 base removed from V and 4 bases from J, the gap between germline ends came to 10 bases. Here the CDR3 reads CASSEGQGIYGYTF. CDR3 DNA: TGTGCCAGCAGTGAAGGCCAGGGGATCTATGGCTACACCTTC.

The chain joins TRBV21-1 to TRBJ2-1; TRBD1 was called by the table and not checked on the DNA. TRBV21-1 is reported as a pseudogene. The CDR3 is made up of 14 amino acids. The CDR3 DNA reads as TGTGCCAGCAGCAAAGTACAGGGGGCATATGAGCAGTTCTTC. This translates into CASSKVQGAYEQFF.

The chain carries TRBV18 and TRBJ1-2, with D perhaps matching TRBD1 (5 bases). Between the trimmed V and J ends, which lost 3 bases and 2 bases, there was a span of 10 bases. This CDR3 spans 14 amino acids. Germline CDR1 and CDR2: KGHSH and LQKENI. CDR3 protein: CASSPPQGNYGYTF. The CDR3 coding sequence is TGTGCCAGCTCACCCCCCCAGGGAAACTATGGCTACACCTTC.

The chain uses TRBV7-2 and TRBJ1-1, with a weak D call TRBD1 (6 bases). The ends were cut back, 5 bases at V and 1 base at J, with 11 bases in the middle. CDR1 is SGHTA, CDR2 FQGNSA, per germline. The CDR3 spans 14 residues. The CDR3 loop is CASSISTGNTEAFF. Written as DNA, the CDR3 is TGTGCCAGCAGCATATCGACAGGGAACACTGAAGCTTTCTTT.

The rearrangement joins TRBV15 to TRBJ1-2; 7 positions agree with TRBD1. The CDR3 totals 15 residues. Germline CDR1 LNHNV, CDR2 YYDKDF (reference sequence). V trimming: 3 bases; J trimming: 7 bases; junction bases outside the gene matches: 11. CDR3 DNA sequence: TGTGCCACCAGCAGTAGAGGACCCGCAGGGGGTGGCTACACCTTC. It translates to CATSSRGPAGGGYTF. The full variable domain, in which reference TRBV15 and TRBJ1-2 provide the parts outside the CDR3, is DAMVIQNPRYQVTQFGKPVTLSCSQTLNHNVMYWYQQKSSQAPKLLFHYYDKDFNNEADTPDNFQSRRPNTSFCFLDIRSPGLGDTAMYLCATSSRGPAGGGYTFGSGTRLTVV.

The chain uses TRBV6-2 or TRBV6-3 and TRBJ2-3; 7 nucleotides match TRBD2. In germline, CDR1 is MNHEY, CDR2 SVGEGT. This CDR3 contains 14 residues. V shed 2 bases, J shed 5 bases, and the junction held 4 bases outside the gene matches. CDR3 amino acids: CASSYIGEGDTQYF. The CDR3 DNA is TGTGCCAGCAGTTACATTGGGGAGGGAGATACGCAGTATTTT.

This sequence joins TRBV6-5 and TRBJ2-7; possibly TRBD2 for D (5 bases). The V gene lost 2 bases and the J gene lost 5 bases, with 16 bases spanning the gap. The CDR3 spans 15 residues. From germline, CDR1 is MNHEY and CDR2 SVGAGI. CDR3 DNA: TGTGCCAGCAGTTACGACGGCCGGGATGAAAACGAGCAGTACTTC. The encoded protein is CASSYDGRDENEQYF.

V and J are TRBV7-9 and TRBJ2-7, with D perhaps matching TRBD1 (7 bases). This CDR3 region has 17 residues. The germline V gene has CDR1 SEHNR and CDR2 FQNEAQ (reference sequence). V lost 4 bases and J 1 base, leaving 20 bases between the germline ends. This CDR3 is CASSSIPGGPKSYEQYF. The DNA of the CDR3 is TGTGCCAGCAGCTCAATCCCAGGGGGGCCAAAATCCTACGAGCAGTACTTC.

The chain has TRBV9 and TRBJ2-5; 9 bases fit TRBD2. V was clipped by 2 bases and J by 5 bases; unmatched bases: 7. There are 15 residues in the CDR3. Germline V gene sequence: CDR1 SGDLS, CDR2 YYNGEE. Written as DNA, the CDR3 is TGTGCCAGCAGCGTCGGCGGGGGGGCCAAGGAGACCCAGTACTTC. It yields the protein CASSVGGGAKETQYF.

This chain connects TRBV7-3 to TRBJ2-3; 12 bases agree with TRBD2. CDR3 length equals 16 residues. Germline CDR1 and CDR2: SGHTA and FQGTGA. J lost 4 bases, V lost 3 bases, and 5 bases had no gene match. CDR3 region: CASSLTSGGSADTQYF. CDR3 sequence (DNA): TGTGCCAGCAGCTTGACTAGCGGGGGCTCTGCAGATACGCAGTATTTT.